Shown below are 30 T cell receptor beta chains from a single sample sequenced in a study of shared clonotypes between healthy human individuals. Sequencing used immunoSEQ multiplex PCR; TCRdb keeps in-frame clones, though not all of them. The table shows roughly 500,000 clones, with around 80% occurring only once. The specimen sequenced was PBMCs. All receptors derive from a woman aged 40 to 50 in good health. Some clones in this sample may be carry-over from other donors' samples.

The rearrangement joins TRBV5-1 to TRBJ2-5; 7 bases map to TRBD2. The junction had 8 bases not matched to a gene; V was cut back by 4 bases and J by 2 bases. Looked up from germline, CDR1 is SGHRS and CDR2 is YFSETQ. The CDR3 totals 15 residues. For the CDR3, the DNA is TGCGCCAGCAGCCCCGACGGTAGCGGGCAAGAGACCCAGTACTTC. Translation gives CASSPDGSGQETQYF.

The chain has TRBV28 and TRBJ2-1, with D tentatively TRBD2 (5 bases). The CDR3 is 15 residues long. Looked up from germline, CDR1 is MDHEN and CDR2 is SYDVKM. The ends were cut back, 6 bases at V and 5 bases at J, with 17 bases in the middle. The CDR3 reads CASRRVARTHNEQFF. CDR3 DNA: TGTGCCAGCAGACGCGTAGCACGGACTCACAATGAGCAGTTCTTC.

This clone has only a few counts. This chain connects TRBV4-2 to TRBJ2-4; a possible D gene is TRBD1 (6 bases). Germline V gives CDR1 LGHNA, CDR2 YNFKEQ. This CDR3 spans 16 amino acids. The V end was cut by 4 bases, the J end by 8 bases, with 21 bases between. CDR3 DNA: TGTGCCAGCAGCCCCATGGGGGAGAGGGGGTTTGACATTCAGTACTTC. Translation gives CASSPMGERGFDIQYF.

A few counts support this clone. The chain carries TRBV10-3 and TRBJ2-1; TRBD2 aligns across 7 bases. Germline values: CDR1 ENHRY, CDR2 SYGVKD. V lost 2 bases and J lost 4; bases outside the gene matches: 8. This CDR3 comprises 16 residues. CDR3 sequence: CAISETLADLYNEQFF. For the CDR3, the DNA is TGTGCCATCAGTGAGACCCTAGCGGATCTTTACAATGAGCAGTTCTTC.

J is TRBJ2-7 and V is TRBV11-2; 7 nucleotides match TRBD1. Germline CDR1 SGHAT, CDR2 FQNNGV. This CDR3 contains 15 residues. V gave up 5 bases and J gave up 4 bases; unmatched junction bases: 11. The CDR3 DNA reads TGTGCCAGCAGCCCGAACAGGGGCCTCTTTTACGAGCAGTACTTC. Amino acids: CASSPNRGLFYEQYF.

Notes on this clone: This sequence may be a read error, since a much larger clone differs from it by one base. The sample carries other DNA sequences with the same CDR3. The chain recombines TRBV5-6 with TRBJ2-7; D may match TRBD1 or TRBD2 (6 bases each). The V end was cut by 0 bases, the J end by 0 bases, with 13 bases between. The CDR3 covers 16 residues. The germline V gene encodes CDR1 SGHDT and CDR2 YYEEEE. The CDR3 DNA sequence: TGTGCCAGCAGCTTGGGGAGGGGGTTCGTCTCCTACGAGCAGTACTTC. Residues: CASSLGRGFVSYEQYF.

This clone occurred once. V usage is TRBV5-4 and J usage is TRBJ2-4; D call uncertain. The CDR3 extends over 16 amino acids. In germline, CDR1 is SGHNT, CDR2 YYREEE (reference sequence). Between the trimmed V and J ends, which lost 0 bases and 0 bases, there was a span of 10 bases. This CDR3 is CASSLDPLGAKNIQYF. The DNA for the CDR3 is TGTGCCAGCAGCTTGGACCCCCTGGGAGCCAAAAACATTCAGTACTTC.

The V call is TRBV7-8, the J call TRBJ1-2; D is uncertain. The V end was cut by 5 bases, the J end by 2 bases, with 15 bases between. Germline V CDR1 and CDR2: SGHVS, FQNEAQ. The CDR3 runs to 15 residues. The CDR3 nucleotides are TGTGCCAGCAGCGCAGCCCGGGTGGGAAACTATGGCTACACCTTC. Its protein product is CASSAARVGNYGYTF.

This sequence joins TRBV7-8 and TRBJ2-3; TRBD1 might be the D (7 bases). The V end lost 5 bases, the J end lost 6 bases, and 18 bases lay between the germline ends. CDR1 is SGHVS, CDR2 FQNEAQ, per germline. This CDR3 comprises 15 residues. The CDR3 here is CASSQSVRGADTQYF. The CDR3 DNA sequence: TGTGCCAGCAGCCAATCAGTCAGGGGGGCGGATACGCAGTATTTT.

The CDR3 spells CASSFRDQPQHF. The CDR3 DNA is TGTGCCAGTAGCTTCCGAGATCAGCCCCAGCATTTT. The rearrangement uses TRBV19 and TRBJ1-5; D is unclear. The germline V and J ends were trimmed by 6 bases and 5 bases, with 8 bases remaining between them. The CDR3 extends over 12 amino acids. Germline CDR1 is LNHDA and CDR2 is SQIVND (reference sequence).

This clone was recorded a few times. This rearrangement joins TRBV19 to TRBJ2-1; 10 nucleotides line up with TRBD2. V was pared by 7 bases and J by 8 bases, with 8 bases of the junction left unmatched. Germline-derived CDR1 and CDR2 are LNHDA and SQIVND (reference sequence). The CDR3 is 14 residues long. CDR3 protein: CASKGTAGGYEQFF. CDR3 in DNA: TGTGCCAGTAAGGGCACAGCGGGGGGGTATGAGCAGTTCTTC.

The CDR3 nucleotides are TGTGCCAGCAGCCAATTAGGGTGGGAAGATACGCAGTATTTT. As protein: CASSQLGWEDTQYF. The chain joins TRBV28 to TRBJ2-3; D remains ambiguous. Germline lookup yields CDR1 MDHEN and CDR2 SYDVKM. V shed 6 bases and J shed 5 bases, with 15 bases lying between them. This CDR3 is 14 amino acids long.

The rearrangement links TRBV5-4 to TRBJ2-3; 16 bases align to TRBD2. Trimming cost V 3 bases and J 3 bases; bases outside gene matches: 7. The germline gives CDR1 SGHNT, CDR2 YYREEE (reference sequence). The CDR3 sequence is 18 residues long. DNA of the CDR3: TGTGCCAGCAGCTCACCGGGACTAGCGGGAGGGCCGACAGATACGCAGTATTTT. It codes for CASSSPGLAGGPTDTQYF.

Concerning this clone itself: At one end the junction does not follow the germline gene, possibly because of a read error. The CDR3 reads CASSLAGAFTDTQYF. The CDR3 DNA sequence: TGTGCCAGCAGTTTAGCGGGAGCGTTCACAGATACGCAGTATTTT. V and J are TRBV7-2 and TRBJ2-3; 9 bases match TRBD2. The CDR3 spans 15 residues. Germline lookup yields CDR1 SGHTA and CDR2 FQGNSA.

The rearrangement joins TRBV29-1 to TRBJ2-1; D may correspond to TRBD1 or TRBD2 (6 bases each). The CDR3 runs to 15 residues. Germline V gene lookup returns CDR1 SQVTM and CDR2 ANQGSEA. V was cut by 6 bases and J by 3 bases, with 18 bases left in between. CDR3 loop: CSVPKGGGVYNEQFF. DNA for the CDR3: TGCAGCGTACCCAAGGGGGGCGGGGTCTACAATGAGCAGTTCTTC.

This chain uses TRBV11-3 with TRBJ2-1; TRBD2 matches 10 bases. V shed 0 bases, J shed 6 bases, and the junction held 14 bases outside the gene matches. The CDR3 contains 19 residues. CDR1 SGHNT and CDR2 YENEEA come from the germline V gene. The CDR3 coding sequence is TGTGCCAGCAGCTTAGATCCTTCAGCGGGAGGGCCGGGGGGCAATGAGCAGTTCTTC. Residues: CASSLDPSAGGPGGNEQFF.

The chain recombines TRBV18 with TRBJ2-7; the match to TRBD1 covers 9 bases. This CDR3 has 13 residues. Germline V gene data show CDR1 as KGHSH and CDR2 as LQKENI. The ends lost 6 bases at V and 6 bases at J; junction bases unmatched: 6. For the CDR3, the DNA is TGTGCCAGCTCCGGGACAGGGAATCCCGAGCAGTACTTC. Its protein is CASSGTGNPEQYF.

V is TRBV2 and J is TRBJ2-1; D perhaps matches TRBD2 (6 bases). The V end was cut by 5 bases, the J end by 3 bases, with 14 bases between. CDR3 size: 15 residues. In germline, CDR1 is SNHLY, CDR2 FYNNEI. The CDR3 DNA is TGTGCCAGCAGTAAACTAGGAGGGAACTACAATGAGCAGTTCTTC. Amino acids: CASSKLGGNYNEQFF.

J is TRBJ1-4 and V is TRBV18; 8 bases match TRBD1. CDR1 is KGHSH, CDR2 LQKENI, per germline. V lost 0 bases and J lost 8; bases outside the gene matches: 11. The CDR3 is 17 amino acids. In nucleotides, the CDR3 is TGTGCCAGCTCACCACCGAGGACAGGGACGGTGAAGGAAAAACTGTTTTTT. The encoded protein is CASSPPRTGTVKEKLFF.

The rearrangement joins TRBV15 to TRBJ1-1; TRBD1 aligns across 7 bases. The CDR3 loop spans 16 amino acids. Trimming removed 5 bases from V and 1 base from J; junction bases left unmatched: 10. CDR1 and CDR2 from the germline V gene are LNHNV and YYDKDF (reference sequence). The CDR3 here is CATSLGVGQPNTEAFF. CDR3 nucleotides: TGTGCCACCAGCTTGGGGGTGGGACAGCCGAACACTGAAGCTTTCTTT.

The chain combines TRBV5-6 with TRBJ2-3, with D perhaps TRBD1 (6 bases). CDR3 length equals 17 residues. The germline V gene encodes CDR1 SGHDT and CDR2 YYEEEE. Trimming shortened V by 0 bases and J by 2 bases, and 16 bases separated the two germline ends. The CDR3 loop is CASSLAGTPIDTDTQYF. In nucleotides, the CDR3 is TGTGCCAGCAGCTTGGCAGGGACACCTATTGACACAGATACGCAGTATTTT.

V is TRBV19 and J is TRBJ1-2; D not certain. Trimming shortened V by 2 bases and J by 2 bases, and 6 bases separated the two germline ends. Germline loops: CDR1 LNHDA, CDR2 SQIVND (reference sequence). There are 13 residues in the CDR3. The CDR3: CASSIMGNYGYTF. The CDR3 DNA follows: TGTGCCAGTAGTATAATGGGGAACTATGGCTACACCTTC.

The genes are TRBV4-1 and TRBJ1-2, with D unclear. V lost 0 bases to trimming and J lost 3 bases, with 14 bases between them. Per germline, CDR1 MGHRA and CDR2 YSYEKL. The CDR3 loop spans 16 amino acids. CDR3 sequence reads: CASSQDAGRTDYGYTF. CDR3 sequence (DNA): TGCGCCAGCAGCCAAGATGCGGGCAGGACTGACTATGGCTACACCTTC.

The chain joins TRBV18 to TRBJ2-3; the match to TRBD2 covers 8 bases. This CDR3 has 15 amino acids. V lost 3 bases and J lost 1; bases outside the gene matches: 3. CDR1 and CDR2 (germline): KGHSH, LQKENI. DNA of the CDR3: TGTGCCAGCTCACCGCAGACTAGCGGCACAGATACGCAGTATTTT. Its translation: CASSPQTSGTDTQYF.

The chain employs TRBV9 and TRBJ1-3; D gene uncertain. CDR1 SGDLS and CDR2 YYNGEE come from the germline V gene. V was pared by 2 bases and J by 0 bases, with 9 bases between. The CDR3 contains 15 residues. CDR3: CASSVGTNSGNTIYF. The CDR3 DNA sequence: TGTGCCAGCAGCGTGGGAACAAACTCTGGAAACACCATATATTTT.

V and J are TRBV4-2 and TRBJ2-5, with TRBD1 identical over 8 bases. V trimming: 2 bases; J trimming: 3 bases; junction bases outside the gene matches: 5. The CDR3 has 15 residues. Germline CDR1 LGHNA, CDR2 YNFKEQ. This CDR3 is CASSQLGQGEETQYF. The CDR3 DNA follows: TGTGCCAGCAGCCAACTCGGACAGGGTGAAGAGACCCAGTACTTC.

Notes on this clone: This same CDR3 is encoded by further DNA sequences in the sample. The V gene is TRBV15, the J gene TRBJ2-7; D call uncertain. Germline loops: CDR1 LNHNV, CDR2 YYDKDF (reference sequence). Between the trimmed V and J ends, which lost 0 bases and 3 bases, there was a span of 6 bases. The CDR3 has 13 amino acids. The CDR3 sequence: CATSRDLSYEQYF. The CDR3 DNA sequence: TGTGCCACCAGCAGAGACCTAAGCTACGAGCAGTACTTC.

This rearrangement joins TRBV2 to TRBJ1-5; D is perhaps TRBD1 (5 bases). This CDR3 is 13 amino acids long. The V end lost 7 bases, the J end lost 7 bases, and 14 bases lay between the germline ends. Germline V lookup: CDR1 SNHLY, CDR2 FYNNEI. CDR3 residues: CASTSGRDQPQHF. The CDR3 nucleotides are TGTGCCAGCACGTCCGGCAGGGACCAGCCCCAGCATTTT.

The J gene is TRBJ2-7, the V gene TRBV29-1; TRBD1 matches at 7 bases. Germline-derived CDR1 and CDR2 are SQVTM and ANQGSEA. Losses at the gene ends were 3 bases for V and 9 bases for J; bases not matched to a gene: 11. This CDR3 spans 13 amino acids. DNA for the CDR3: TGCAGCGTTGAGGGCGGACAGGTCAAAGGGCAGTACTTC. Its translation is CSVEGGQVKGQYF.

In regard to this clone: Additional DNA sequences in this sample encode the identical CDR3. This chain uses TRBV10-3 with TRBJ1-2; D unresolved. The CDR3 consists of 14 residues. V dropped 0 bases and J dropped 4 bases, with 9 bases sitting between them. CDR1 is ENHRY, CDR2 SYGVKD, per germline. The DNA of the CDR3 is TGTGCCATCAGTGAGTCGGAGGGAATCTATGGCTACACCTTC. Translating it yields CAISESEGIYGYTF.